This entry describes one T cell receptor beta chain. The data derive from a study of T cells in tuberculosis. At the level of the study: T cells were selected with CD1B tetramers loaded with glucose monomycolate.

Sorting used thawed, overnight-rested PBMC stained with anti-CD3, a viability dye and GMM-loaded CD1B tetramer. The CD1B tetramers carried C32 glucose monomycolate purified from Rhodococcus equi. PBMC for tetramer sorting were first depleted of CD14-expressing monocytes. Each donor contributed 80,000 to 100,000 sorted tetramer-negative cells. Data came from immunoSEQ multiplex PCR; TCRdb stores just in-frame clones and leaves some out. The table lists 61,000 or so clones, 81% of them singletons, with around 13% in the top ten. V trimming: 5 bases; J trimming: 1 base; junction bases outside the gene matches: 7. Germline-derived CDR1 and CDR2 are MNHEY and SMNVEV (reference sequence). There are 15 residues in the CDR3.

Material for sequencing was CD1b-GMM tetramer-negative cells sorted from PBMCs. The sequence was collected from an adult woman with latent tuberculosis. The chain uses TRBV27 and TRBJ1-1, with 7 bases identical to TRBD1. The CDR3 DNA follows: TGTGCCAGCAGTCGCAGTAGGGGGCCGAACACTGAAGCTTTCTTT. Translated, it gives CASSRSRGPNTEAFF.